This T cell receptor beta chain was documented in a study of blood T cell repertoires in COVID-19. On the study more broadly: COVID-19 samples from acute and convalescent phases originated in the United States, Italy and Spain. T cells, B-cell-depleted T cells, or PBMCs provided the cDNA or gDNA that served as material.

There are 15 residues in the CDR3. V lost 4 bases, J lost 3 bases, and 17 bases lay in between. Per the germline V gene, CDR1 is SGHRS and CDR2 is YFSETQ. Sequenced by immunoSEQ multiplex PCR; TCRdb stores in-frame clones only, minus some. The table has roughly 250,000 clones, approximately 84% seen once. Material for sequencing was peripheral blood. The clonotype comes from a man aged 50 to 59 with acute or convalescent COVID-19. The chain uses TRBV5-1 and TRBJ2-7, with D maybe TRBD2 (6 bases). This chain's CDR3 is CASSKRESGFYEQYF. Written as DNA, the CDR3 is TGCGCCAGCAGCAAACGGGAGAGTGGATTCTACGAGCAGTACTTC.